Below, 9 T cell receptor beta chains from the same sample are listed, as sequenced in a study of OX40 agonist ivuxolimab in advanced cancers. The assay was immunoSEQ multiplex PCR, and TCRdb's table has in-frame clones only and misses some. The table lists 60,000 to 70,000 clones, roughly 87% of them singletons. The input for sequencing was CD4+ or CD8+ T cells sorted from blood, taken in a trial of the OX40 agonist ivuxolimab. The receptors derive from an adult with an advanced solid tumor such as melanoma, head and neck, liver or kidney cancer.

The CDR3 protein is CASIENGGEDLYNEQFF. The DNA for the CDR3 is TGTGCCAGCATCGAGAATGGGGGTGAAGACTTATACAATGAGCAGTTCTTC. The genes are TRBV28 and TRBJ2-1; D tentatively fits TRBD1 or TRBD2 (5 bases each). Germline CDR1 reads MDHEN; CDR2 reads SYDVKM. The CDR3 is 17 amino acids. V was clipped by 7 bases and J by 4 bases, with 23 bases between them.

In DNA, the CDR3 is TGTGCCAGCAGTTTATTTCCGAACAATGAGCAGTTCTTC. Protein: CASSLFPNNEQFF. This chain uses TRBV28 with TRBJ2-1, with D unclear. Germline CDR1 is MDHEN and CDR2 is SYDVKM. This CDR3 contains 13 residues. Trimming cost V 1 base and J 5 bases, with 6 bases left between them.

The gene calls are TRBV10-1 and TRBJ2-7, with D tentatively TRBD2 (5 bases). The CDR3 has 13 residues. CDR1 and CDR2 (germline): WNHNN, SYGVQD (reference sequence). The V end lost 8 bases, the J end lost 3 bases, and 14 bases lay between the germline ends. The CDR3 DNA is TGCGCCAGCGCGGGCGGGCCTGGCTACGAGCAGTACTTC. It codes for CASAGGPGYEQYF.

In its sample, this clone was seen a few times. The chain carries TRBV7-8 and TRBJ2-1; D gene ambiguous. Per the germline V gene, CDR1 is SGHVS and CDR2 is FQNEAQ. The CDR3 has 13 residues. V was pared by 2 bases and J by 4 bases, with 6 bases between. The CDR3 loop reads CASSLPLYNEQFF. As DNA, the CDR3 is TGTGCCAGCAGCTTACCCCTTTACAATGAGCAGTTCTTC.

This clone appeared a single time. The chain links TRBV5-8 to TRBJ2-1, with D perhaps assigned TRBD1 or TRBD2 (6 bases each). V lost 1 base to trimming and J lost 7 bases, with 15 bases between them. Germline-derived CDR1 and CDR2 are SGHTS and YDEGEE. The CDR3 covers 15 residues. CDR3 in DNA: TGTGCCAGCAGCTTGTTTCGGGGGCCGGGTAATGAGCAGTTCTTC. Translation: CASSLFRGPGNEQFF.

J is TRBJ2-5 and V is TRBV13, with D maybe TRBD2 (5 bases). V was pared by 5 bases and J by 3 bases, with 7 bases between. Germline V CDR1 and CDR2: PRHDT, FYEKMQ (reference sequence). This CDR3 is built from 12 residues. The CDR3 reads CASSQEEETQYF. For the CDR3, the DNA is TGTGCCAGCAGCCAGGAGGAAGAGACCCAGTACTTC.

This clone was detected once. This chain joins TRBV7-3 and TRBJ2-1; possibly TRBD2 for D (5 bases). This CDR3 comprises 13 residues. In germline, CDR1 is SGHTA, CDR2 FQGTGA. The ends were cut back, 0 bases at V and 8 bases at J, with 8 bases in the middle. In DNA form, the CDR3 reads TGTGCCAGCAGCTTAACGTCGGGGTATGAGCAGTTCTTC. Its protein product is CASSLTSGYEQFF.

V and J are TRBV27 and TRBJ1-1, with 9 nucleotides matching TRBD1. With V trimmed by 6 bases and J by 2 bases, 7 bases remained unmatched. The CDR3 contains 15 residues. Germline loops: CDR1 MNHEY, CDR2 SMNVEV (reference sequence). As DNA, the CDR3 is TGTGCCAGCAGGGGAAGGGACAGGGCCAACACTGAAGCTTTCTTT. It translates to CASRGRDRANTEAFF.

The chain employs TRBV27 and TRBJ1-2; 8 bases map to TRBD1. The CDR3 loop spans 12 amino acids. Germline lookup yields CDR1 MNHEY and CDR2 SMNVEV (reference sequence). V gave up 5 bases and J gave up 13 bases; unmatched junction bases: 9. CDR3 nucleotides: TGTGCCAGCAGTCCTCGGACAGGGAGGAGCACCTTC. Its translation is CASSPRTGRSTF.